This is a list of T cell receptor beta chains from one sample in a study of blood T cell repertoires in COVID-19. Libraries were prepared by immunoSEQ multiplex PCR; TCRdb keeps only in-frame clonotypes and omits some of them. The sample has 150,000 or so clones, approximately 87% seen once. The sequenced sample consisted of PBMCs or T cells enriched from blood (not recorded which). Source of these receptors: a woman between 45 and 65 years old who had recovered from COVID-19. Each CDR3 is given with its conserved first and last residue. The D gene is left open where the match is weak.

.,TRBV6-5,TRBJ2-1,CASSTTGEQFF
.,TRBV29-1,TRBJ1-2,CSLWTDGYTF
TRBD1,TRBV11-2,TRBJ2-7,CASSPFDRAKNEQYF
TRBD1,TRBV7-9,TRBJ2-7,CASSLGGTAGRYKQYF
.,TRBV4-3,TRBJ1-6,CASSQAGGVGSPLHF
.,TRBV7-8,TRBJ1-6,CASSSDSPLHF
.,TRBV19,TRBJ1-1,CASKRVGDTEAFF
.,TRBV5-4,TRBJ2-1,CASSQQGYNEQFF
.,TRBV7-2,TRBJ1-2,CASSQVGRTTYGYTF
.,TRBV5-1,TRBJ2-7,CASSYAGDAYEQYF
.,TRBV20-1,TRBJ1-4,CSASPGGEKLFF
.,TRBV5-4,TRBJ2-5,CASSLWSETQYF
.,TRBV4-3,TRBJ1-1,CASSQAGMNTEAFF
.,TRBV18,TRBJ1-1,CASSPALSTEAFF
.,TRBV4-3,TRBJ2-7,CASSQDLNTYEQYF
TRBD1,TRBV19,TRBJ1-3,CASSARQGAGNTIYF
TRBD1,TRBV2,TRBJ1-1,CASSENRLGGLMNTEAFF
TRBD1,TRBV27,TRBJ2-1,CASSLLSLGGQGFVSEQFF
TRBD1,TRBV5-1,TRBJ1-6,CASSLDRGNSPLHF
.,TRBV3-1/TRBV3-2,TRBJ2-3,CASSLGIPDTQYF
TRBD1,TRBV5-1,TRBJ2-2,CASSLGQGATGELFF
.,TRBV7-3,TRBJ1-2,CASSLTGASYGYTF
.,TRBV5-1,TRBJ2-1,CASSGMRTENEQFF
TRBD1,TRBV5-5,TRBJ1-3,CASSSIRDRSDTIYF
.,TRBV29-1,TRBJ2-3,CSVEPRGLSTDTQYF
.,TRBV18,TRBJ1-2,CASSADPITGSVDGYTF
TRBD1,TRBV6-6,TRBJ1-2,CASSHPTGDGYTF
.,TRBV6-2/TRBV6-3,TRBJ2-1,CASSYSSGQGRNYEQFF
TRBD1,TRBV4-2,TRBJ1-1,CASSQRGTGGMNTEAFF
TRBD2,TRBV19,TRBJ2-1,CASSPGRGSSYNEQFF
.,TRBV11-3,TRBJ2-7,CASRPGGGYEQYF
TRBD1,TRBV7-2,TRBJ2-5,CASSTDRGLQETQYF
TRBD1,TRBV5-1,TRBJ1-1,CASSHGQVNTEAFF
.,TRBV18,TRBJ1-6,CASSPGGGSDSPLHF
TRBD1,TRBV20-1,TRBJ1-6,CSASETYRGYNSPLHF
.,TRBV5-8,TRBJ1-2,CASGRVSGDLYGYTF
.,TRBV9,TRBJ1-2,CASSASYGYTF
TRBD1,TRBV19,TRBJ1-1,CASTGGYSGTEAFF
TRBD1,TRBV19,TRBJ1-1,CASRRTGGRTEAFF
.,TRBV12-3/TRBV12-4,TRBJ1-5,CASSFFQNQPQHF
TRBD2,TRBV24-1,TRBJ2-4,CATSDHKRGGIQYF
TRBD2,TRBV4-2,TRBJ2-2,CASSQERGGVTGELFF
TRBD1,TRBV19,TRBJ1-5,CASSWGQNSNQPQHF
TRBD2,TRBV4-2,TRBJ2-5,CASSPKIVAGGLLAETQYF
.,TRBV3-1/TRBV3-2,TRBJ2-7,CASSHGPNGGQYF
TRBD1,TRBV12-3/TRBV12-4,TRBJ1-2,CASSHRQGAGYTF
TRBD1,TRBV10-1,TRBJ2-7,CASEQRDRGLTSYEQYF
.,TRBV3-1/TRBV3-2,TRBJ1-4,CASPSSGTGGATNEKLFF